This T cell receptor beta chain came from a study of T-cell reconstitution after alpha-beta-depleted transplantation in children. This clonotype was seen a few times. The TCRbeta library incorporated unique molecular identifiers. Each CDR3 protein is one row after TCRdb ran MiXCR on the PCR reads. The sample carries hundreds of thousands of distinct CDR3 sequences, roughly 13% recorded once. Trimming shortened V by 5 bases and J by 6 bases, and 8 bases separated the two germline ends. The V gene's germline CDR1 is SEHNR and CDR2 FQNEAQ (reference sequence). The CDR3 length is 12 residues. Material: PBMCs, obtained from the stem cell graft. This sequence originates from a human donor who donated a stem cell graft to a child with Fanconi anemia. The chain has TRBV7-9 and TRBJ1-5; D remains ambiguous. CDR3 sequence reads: CASSISGQPQHF. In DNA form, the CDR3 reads TGTGCCAGCAGCATTAGCGGTCAGCCCCAGCATTTT.